The TCR beta chain under discussion was sequenced for a study of blood T cells in healthy people across ages. Primed by a sample-barcoded 5' primer and a J-beta primer mix, a second PCR proceeded for about 6 to 11 cycles. From each sample, at least 2.5 million paired-end reads containing CDR3 were obtained. TCRdb processed the 5' RACE reads anew with MiXCR; each CDR3 protein has one entry. The profile shows hundreds of thousands of distinct CDR3 sequences, 55% to 75% of them singletons. As concerns this clonotype: Its antigen is currently unknown.

The CDR3 extends over 13 amino acids. Germline V gene lookup returns CDR1 SGHRS and CDR2 YFSETQ. V shed 4 bases and J 9 bases; nucleotides not matched to a gene: 7. Study-wide findings and caveats: Aged donors had fewer naive CD4+ cells and lower diversity than long-lived donors. Bulk PBMC profiling left naive and antigen-experienced comparisons inconclusive. TCR beta diversity, measured per million T cells, fell in a roughly linear way with age.

The TCR comes from a man aged 25 to 45 in good health. The sample taken for sequencing was blood. This rearrangement joins TRBV5-1 to TRBJ2-4, with 7 bases lining up with TRBD2. The CDR3 DNA sequence: TGCGCCAGCAGCCGGGACGGGGAGGGCATTCAGTACTTC. It translates to CASSRDGEGIQYF.